This T cell receptor (beta chain) was captured in a study of PD-1 blockade in classical Hodgkin lymphoma. On the study more broadly: Patients were dosed intravenously with nivolumab at 3 mg/kg every 2 weeks.

Profiled with immunoSEQ multiplex PCR; TCRdb holds only in-frame clones, not every one. Here the sample spans roughly 30,000 clones, around 81% being singletons. This CDR3 has 15 residues. The J segment lost 0 bases and the V segment lost 0 bases, leaving 3 bases of the junction unmatched. CDR1 SGHNT and CDR2 YYREEE come from the germline V gene (reference sequence). The time point denotes: cycle 4 day 1 (C4D1), after 6 weeks of nivolumab. In every patient, relapse followed autologous stem cell transplantation, while exposure to brentuximab vedotin differed. This clone was counted a few times. The TCR was taken from a human donor with classical Hodgkin lymphoma. The chain carries TRBV5-4 and TRBJ2-7; TRBD1 aligns across 7 bases. Specimen: peripheral blood mononuclear cells (PBMCs), collected before the fourth cycle of nivolumab. CDR3 sequence reads: CASSLAGTVSYEQYF. CDR3 in DNA: TGTGCCAGCAGCTTGGCCGGGACAGTCTCCTACGAGCAGTACTTC.